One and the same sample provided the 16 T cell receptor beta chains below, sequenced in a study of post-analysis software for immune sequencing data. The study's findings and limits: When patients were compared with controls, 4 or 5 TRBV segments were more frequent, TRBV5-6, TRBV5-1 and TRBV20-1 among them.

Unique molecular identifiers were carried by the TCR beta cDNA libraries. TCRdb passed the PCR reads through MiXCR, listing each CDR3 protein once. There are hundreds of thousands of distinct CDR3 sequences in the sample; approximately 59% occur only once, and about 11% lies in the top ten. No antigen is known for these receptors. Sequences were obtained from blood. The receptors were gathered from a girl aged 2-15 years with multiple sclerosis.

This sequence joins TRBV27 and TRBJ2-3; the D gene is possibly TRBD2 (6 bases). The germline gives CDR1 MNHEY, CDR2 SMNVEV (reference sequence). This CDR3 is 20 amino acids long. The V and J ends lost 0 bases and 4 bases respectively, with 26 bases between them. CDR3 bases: TGTGCCAGCAGTTTATCGTCCTGGCGGGAAGTCGGCGGGAATGCAGATACGCAGTATTTT. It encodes CASSLSSWREVGGNADTQYF.

The CDR3 nucleotides read TGTGCCAGCGGAGCAAGGGGGATGAACACTGAAGCTTTCTTT. Protein product: CASGARGMNTEAFF. The rearrangement links TRBV12-3 or TRBV12-4 to TRBJ1-1; D is possibly TRBD1 (6 bases). The CDR3 is made up of 14 amino acids. V was shortened by 8 bases and J by 0 bases, with 13 bases between the two germline ends.

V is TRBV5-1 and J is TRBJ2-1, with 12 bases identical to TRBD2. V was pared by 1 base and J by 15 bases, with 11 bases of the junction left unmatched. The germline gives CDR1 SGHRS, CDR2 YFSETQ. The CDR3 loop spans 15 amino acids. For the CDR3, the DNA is TGCGCCAGCAGCTTGTCATCGGCTAGCGGGAGGGACAGGTTCTTC. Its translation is CASSLSSASGRDRFF.

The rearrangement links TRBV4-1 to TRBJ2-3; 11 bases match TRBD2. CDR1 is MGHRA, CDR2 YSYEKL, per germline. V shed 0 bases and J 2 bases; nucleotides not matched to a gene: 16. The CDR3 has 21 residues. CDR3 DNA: TGCGCCAGCAGCCAAGAGCAGCTAGCGGGGGGTTCATACAAGGACACAGATACGCAGTATTTT. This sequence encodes CASSQEQLAGGSYKDTDTQYF.

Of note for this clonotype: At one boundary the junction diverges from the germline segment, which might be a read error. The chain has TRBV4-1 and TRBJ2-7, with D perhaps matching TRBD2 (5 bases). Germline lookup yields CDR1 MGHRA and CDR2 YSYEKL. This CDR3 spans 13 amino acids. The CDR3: CASNQTSEGAQYF. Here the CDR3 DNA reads TGCGCCAGCAACCAAACCAGTGAGGGTGCGCAGTACTTC.

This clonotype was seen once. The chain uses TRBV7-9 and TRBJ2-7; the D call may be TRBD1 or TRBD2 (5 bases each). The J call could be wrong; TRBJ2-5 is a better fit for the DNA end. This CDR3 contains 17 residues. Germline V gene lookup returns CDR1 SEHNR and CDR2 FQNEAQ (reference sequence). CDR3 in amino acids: CASSWGNIVGNQETQYF. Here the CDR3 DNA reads TGTGCCAGCAGCTGGGGGAATATTGTGGGAAACCAAGAGACCCAGTACTTC.

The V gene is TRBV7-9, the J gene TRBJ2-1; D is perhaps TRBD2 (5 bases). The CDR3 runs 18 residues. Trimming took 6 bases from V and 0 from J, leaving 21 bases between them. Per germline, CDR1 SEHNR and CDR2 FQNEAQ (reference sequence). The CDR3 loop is CASRHGPLQRSSYNEQFF. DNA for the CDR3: TGTGCCAGCAGACACGGCCCCCTCCAGCGGAGCTCCTACAATGAGCAGTTCTTC.

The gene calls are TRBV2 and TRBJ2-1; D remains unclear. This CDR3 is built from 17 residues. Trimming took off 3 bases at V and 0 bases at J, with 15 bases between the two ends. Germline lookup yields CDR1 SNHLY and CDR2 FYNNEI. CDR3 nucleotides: TGTGCCAGCAGTGAGGGCGCGATTATTAACTCCTACAATGAGCAGTTCTTC. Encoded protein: CASSEGAIINSYNEQFF. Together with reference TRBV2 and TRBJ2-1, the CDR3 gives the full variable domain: EPEVTQTPSHQVTQMGQEVILRCVPISNHLYFYWYRQILGQKVEFLVSFYNNEISEKSEIFDDQFSVERPDGSNFTLKIRSTKLEDSAMYFCASSEGAIINSYNEQFFGPGTRLTVL.

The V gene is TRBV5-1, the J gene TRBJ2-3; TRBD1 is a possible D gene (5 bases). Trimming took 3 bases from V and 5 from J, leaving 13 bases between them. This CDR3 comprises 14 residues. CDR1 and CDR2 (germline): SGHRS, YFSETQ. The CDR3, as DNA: TGCGCCAGCAGCTGGGCCAGGGTTGGAGATACGCAGTATTTT. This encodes CASSWARVGDTQYF.

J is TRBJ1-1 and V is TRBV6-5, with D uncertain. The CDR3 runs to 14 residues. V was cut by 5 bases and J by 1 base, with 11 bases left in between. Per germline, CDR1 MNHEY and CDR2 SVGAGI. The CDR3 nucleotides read TGTGCCAGCAGTCCTACGAAGCCGAACACTGAAGCTTTCTTT. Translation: CASSPTKPNTEAFF.

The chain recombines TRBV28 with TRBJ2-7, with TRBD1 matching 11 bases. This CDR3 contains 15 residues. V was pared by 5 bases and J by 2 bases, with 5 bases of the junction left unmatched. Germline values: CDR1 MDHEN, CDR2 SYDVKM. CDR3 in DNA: TGTGCCAGCAGTCGGGGACAGGGGGGAACCTACGAGCAGTACTTC. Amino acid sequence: CASSRGQGGTYEQYF.

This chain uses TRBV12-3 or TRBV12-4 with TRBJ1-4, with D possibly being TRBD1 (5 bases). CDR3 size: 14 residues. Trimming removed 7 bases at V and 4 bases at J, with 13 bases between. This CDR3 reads CASNSGRVNEKLFF. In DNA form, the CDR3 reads TGTGCCAGCAACTCGGGACGGGTTAATGAAAAACTGTTTTTT.

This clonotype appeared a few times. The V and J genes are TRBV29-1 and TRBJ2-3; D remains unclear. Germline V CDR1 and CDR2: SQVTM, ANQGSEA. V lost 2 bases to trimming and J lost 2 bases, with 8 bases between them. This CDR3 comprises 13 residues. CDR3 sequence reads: CSVEIGYTDTQYF. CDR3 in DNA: TGCAGCGTTGAAATAGGCTACACAGATACGCAGTATTTT.

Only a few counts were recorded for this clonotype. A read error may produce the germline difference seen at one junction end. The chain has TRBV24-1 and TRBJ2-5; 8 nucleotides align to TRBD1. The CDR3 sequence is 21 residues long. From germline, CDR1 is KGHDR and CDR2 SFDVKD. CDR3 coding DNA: TGCGCTCTTCCCGGACCGAGCCGCCCCGGAGTGGACAGGGTCGATCGAGAGACCCAGTACTTC. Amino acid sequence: CALPGPSRPGVDRVDRETQYF.

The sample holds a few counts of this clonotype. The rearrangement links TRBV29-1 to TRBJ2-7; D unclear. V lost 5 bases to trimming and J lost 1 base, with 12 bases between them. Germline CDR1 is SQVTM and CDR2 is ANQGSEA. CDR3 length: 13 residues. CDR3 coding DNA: TGCAGCGTTACAGCTCCCCTATCCTACGAGCAGTACTTC. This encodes CSVTAPLSYEQYF.

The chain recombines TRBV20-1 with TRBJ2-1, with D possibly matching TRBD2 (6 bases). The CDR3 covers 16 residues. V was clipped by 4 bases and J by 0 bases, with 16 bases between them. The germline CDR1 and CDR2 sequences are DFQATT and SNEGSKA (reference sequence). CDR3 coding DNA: TGCAGTGCTATCCCTACGGCGGGACTCTCCTACAATGAGCAGTTCTTC. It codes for CSAIPTAGLSYNEQFF.